This T cell receptor (beta chain) emerged from a study of regulatory T cells in long-lasting Graves disease. Remarks on this clonotype: An end of the junction differs from the germline gene, which may be a read error.

Indicated time point: newly diagnosed GD, antithyroid drugs for less than 3 months. Preparation of the TCR library used RNA extracted from PBMCs. Libraries of TCR beta came from iRepertoire HTBI primers plus Arm-PCR of CDR3 regions. Original methodology: The samples included under 75 TRBV and over 13 TRBJ segments. TCRdb reanalysed the multiplex PCR reads using MiXCR and keeps one entry per CDR3 protein. The authors' filters were not applied to this entry. The profile shows fewer than 450,000 distinct CDR3 sequences, 15% of them singletons. CDR1 WSHSY and CDR2 SAAADI come from the germline V gene. The CDR3 is made up of 17 amino acids. These same records also appear under a second study, on T cells in Graves' hyperthyroidism and ophthalmopathy.

The sequencing used peripheral blood mononuclear cells (PBMCs), collected at new diagnosis, from a patient treated with antithyroid drugs. This TCR came from a woman between 40 and 50 years old with Graves disease. The chain is built from TRBV10-2 and TRBJ2-1; 9 positions agree with TRBD2. As DNA, the CDR3 is TGTGTCAGCAGTTATTCCTCGATAGCGGGAGTCTACAATGAGCAGTTCTTC. As protein: CVSSYSSIAGVYNEQFF.